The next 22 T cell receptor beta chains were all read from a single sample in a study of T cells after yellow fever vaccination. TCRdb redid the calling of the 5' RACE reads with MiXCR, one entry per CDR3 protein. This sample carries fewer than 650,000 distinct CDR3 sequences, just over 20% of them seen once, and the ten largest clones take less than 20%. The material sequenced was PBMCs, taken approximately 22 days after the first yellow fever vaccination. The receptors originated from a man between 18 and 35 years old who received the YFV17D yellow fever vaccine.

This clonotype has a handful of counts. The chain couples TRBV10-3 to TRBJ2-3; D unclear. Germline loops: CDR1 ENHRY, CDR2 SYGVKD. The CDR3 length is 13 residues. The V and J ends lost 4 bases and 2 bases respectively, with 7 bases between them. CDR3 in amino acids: CAISVSDTDTQYF. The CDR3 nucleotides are TGTGCCATCAGTGTTTCTGACACAGATACGCAGTATTTT.

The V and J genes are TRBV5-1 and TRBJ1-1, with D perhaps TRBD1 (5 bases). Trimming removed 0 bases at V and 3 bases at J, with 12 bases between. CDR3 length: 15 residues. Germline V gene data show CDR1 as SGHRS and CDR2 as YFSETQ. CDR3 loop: CASSLGRVGDTEAFF. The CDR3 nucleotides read TGCGCCAGCAGCTTGGGCCGCGTAGGGGACACTGAAGCTTTCTTT.

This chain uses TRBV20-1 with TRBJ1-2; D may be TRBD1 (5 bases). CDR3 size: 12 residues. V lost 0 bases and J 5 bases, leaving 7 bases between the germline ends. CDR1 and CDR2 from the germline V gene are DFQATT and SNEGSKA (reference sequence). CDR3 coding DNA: TGCAGTGCTAGAGAGGGGGGTTATGGCTACACCTTC. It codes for CSAREGGYGYTF.

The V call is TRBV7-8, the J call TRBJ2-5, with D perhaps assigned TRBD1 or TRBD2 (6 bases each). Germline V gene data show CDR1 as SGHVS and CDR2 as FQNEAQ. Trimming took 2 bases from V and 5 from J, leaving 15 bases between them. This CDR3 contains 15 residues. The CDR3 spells CASSLTGGLGETQYF. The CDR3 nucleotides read TGTGCCAGCAGCTTAACCGGGGGCTTGGGGGAGACCCAGTACTTC.

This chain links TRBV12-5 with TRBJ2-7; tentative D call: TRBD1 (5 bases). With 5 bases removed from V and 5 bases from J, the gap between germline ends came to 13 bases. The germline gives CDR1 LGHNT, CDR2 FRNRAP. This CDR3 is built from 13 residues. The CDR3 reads CASGPSGFNEQYF. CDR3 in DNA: TGTGCTAGTGGTCCTTCAGGGTTTAACGAGCAGTACTTC.

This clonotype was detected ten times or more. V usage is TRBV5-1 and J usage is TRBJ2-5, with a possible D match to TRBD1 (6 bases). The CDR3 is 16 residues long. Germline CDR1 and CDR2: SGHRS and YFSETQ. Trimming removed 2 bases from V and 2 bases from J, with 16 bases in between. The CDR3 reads CASSLSYTTGQETQYF. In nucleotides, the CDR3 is TGCGCCAGCAGCTTATCCTATACGACAGGACAAGAGACCCAGTACTTC.

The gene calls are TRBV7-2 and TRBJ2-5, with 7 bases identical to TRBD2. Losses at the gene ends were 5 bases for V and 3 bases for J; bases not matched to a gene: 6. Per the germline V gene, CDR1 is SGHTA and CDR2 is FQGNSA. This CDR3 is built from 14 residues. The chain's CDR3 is CASSRSGAKETQYF. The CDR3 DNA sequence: TGTGCCAGCAGCCGCAGCGGGGCGAAAGAGACCCAGTACTTC.

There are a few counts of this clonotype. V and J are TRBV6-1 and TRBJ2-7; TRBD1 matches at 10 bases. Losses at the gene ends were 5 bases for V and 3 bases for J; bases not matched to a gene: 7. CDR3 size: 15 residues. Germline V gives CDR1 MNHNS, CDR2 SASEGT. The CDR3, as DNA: TGTGCCAGCAGTAGCCCCGGGACAGGGGTCTACGAGCAGTACTTC. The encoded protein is CASSSPGTGVYEQYF.

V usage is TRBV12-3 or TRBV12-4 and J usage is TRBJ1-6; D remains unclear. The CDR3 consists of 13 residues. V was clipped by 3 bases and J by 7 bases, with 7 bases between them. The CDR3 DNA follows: TGTGCCAGCAGTTTCACACGGAATTCACCCCTCCACTTT. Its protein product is CASSFTRNSPLHF.

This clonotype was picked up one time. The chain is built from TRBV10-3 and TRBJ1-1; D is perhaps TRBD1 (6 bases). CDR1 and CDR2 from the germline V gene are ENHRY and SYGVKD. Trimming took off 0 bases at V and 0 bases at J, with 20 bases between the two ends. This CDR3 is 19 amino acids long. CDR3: CAISESVTGRALVNTEAFF. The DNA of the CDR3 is TGTGCCATCAGTGAGTCAGTCACAGGGAGGGCCCTTGTGAACACTGAAGCTTTCTTT.

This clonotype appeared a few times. CDR3 loop: CASITPGVGDQAFF. CDR3 DNA: TGTGCCAGCATCACGCCAGGGGTCGGTGATCAAGCTTTCTTT. The V call is TRBV12-3 or TRBV12-4, the J call TRBJ1-1; D is perhaps TRBD1 (6 bases). The CDR3 length is 14 residues. The germline V and J ends were trimmed by 7 bases and 9 bases, with 21 bases remaining between them.

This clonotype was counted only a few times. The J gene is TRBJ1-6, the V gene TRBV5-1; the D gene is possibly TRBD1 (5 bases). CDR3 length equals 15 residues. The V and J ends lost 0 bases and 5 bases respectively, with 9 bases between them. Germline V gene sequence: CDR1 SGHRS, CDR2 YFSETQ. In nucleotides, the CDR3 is TGCGCCAGCAGCTTGGTCGGGGGGAATAATTCACCCCTCCACTTT. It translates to CASSLVGGNNSPLHF.

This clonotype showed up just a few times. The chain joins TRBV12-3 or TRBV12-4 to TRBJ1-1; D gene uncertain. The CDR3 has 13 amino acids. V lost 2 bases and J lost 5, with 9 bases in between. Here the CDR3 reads CASSLSPQTEAFF. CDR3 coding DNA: TGTGCCAGCAGTTTAAGTCCTCAGACTGAAGCTTTCTTT.

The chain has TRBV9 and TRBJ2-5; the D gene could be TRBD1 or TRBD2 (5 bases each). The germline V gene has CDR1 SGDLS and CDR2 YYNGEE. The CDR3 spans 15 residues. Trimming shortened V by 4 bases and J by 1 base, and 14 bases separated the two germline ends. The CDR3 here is CASSPWDRAQETQYF. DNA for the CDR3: TGTGCCAGCAGCCCTTGGGACCGAGCCCAAGAGACCCAGTACTTC.

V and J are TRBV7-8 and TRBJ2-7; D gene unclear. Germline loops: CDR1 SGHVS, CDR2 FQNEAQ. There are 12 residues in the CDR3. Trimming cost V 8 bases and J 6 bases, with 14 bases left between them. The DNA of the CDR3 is TGTGCCAGCGTAGCCCCCGCCCGCGAGCAGTACTTC. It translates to CASVAPAREQYF. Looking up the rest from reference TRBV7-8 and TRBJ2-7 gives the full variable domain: GAGVSQSPRYKVAKRGQDVALRCDPISGHVSLFWYQQALGQGPEFLTYFQNEAQLDKSGLPSDRFFAERPEGSVSTLKIQRTQQEDSAVYLCASVAPAREQYFGPGTRLTVT.

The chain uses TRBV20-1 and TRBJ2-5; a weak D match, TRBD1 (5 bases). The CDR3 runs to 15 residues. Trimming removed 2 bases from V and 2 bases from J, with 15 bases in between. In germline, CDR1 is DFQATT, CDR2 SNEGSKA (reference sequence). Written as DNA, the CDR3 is TGCAGTGCTAGACACCCTCAAGGGGATCAAGAGACCCAGTACTTC. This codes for CSARHPQGDQETQYF.

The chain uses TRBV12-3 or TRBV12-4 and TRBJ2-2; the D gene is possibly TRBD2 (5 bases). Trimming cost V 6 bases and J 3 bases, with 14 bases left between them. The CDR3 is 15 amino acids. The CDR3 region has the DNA TGTGCCAGCAGACCGGACTCCCCCGACACCGGGGAGCTGTTTTTT. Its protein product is CASRPDSPDTGELFF.

The CDR3 bases are TGTGCCAGCAGTTTCCCCGGACTCGGCTACACCTTC. Residues: CASSFPGLGYTF. This chain connects TRBV27 to TRBJ1-2, with D uncertain. The germline gives CDR1 MNHEY, CDR2 SMNVEV (reference sequence). The V and J ends lost 3 bases and 8 bases respectively, with 10 bases between them. The CDR3 has 12 amino acids.

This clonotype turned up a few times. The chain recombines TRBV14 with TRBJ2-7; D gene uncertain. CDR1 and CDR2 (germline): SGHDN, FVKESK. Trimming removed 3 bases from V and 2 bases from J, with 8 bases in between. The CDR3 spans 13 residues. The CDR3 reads CASSHPVTYEQYV. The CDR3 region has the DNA TGTGCCAGCAGCCACCCCGTGACCTACGAGCAGTACGTC.

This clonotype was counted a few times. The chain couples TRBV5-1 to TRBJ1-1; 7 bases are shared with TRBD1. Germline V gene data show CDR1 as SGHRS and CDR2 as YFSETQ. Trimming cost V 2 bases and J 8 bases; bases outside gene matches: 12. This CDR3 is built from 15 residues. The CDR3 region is CASSFDPGGGYEAFF. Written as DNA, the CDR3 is TGCGCCAGCAGCTTTGATCCAGGGGGAGGATACGAAGCTTTCTTT.

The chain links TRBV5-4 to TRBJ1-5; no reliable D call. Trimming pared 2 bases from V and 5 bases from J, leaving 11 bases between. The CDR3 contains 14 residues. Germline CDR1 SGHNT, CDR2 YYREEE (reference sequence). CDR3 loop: CASSFQGIDQPQHF. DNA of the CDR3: TGTGCCAGCAGCTTTCAAGGGATCGATCAGCCCCAGCATTTT.

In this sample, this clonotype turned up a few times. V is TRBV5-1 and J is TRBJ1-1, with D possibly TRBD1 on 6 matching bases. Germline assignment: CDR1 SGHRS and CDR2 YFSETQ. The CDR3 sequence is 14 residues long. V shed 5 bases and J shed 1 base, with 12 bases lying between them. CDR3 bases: TGCGCCAGCAGAACAGGGAACCAGAACACTGAAGCTTTCTTT. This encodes CASRTGNQNTEAFF.